These 5 T cell receptor beta chains came from one sample sequenced in a study of long-term antiretroviral therapy in people with HIV. At survey level, the immunoSEQ assay was run in its v3.0 version. Repertoires were generated with immunoSEQ multiplex PCR, while TCRdb's copy carries only in-frame clones and drops some. This sample has 25,000 to 35,000 clones, with 93% found just once. Sequenced here: unsorted PBMCs, sampled around 6.5 years after starting antiretroviral therapy. These receptors were taken from a middle-aged woman with HIV.

This clone was picked up one time. The chain couples TRBV5-6 to TRBJ1-6; 8 nucleotides line up with TRBD1. This CDR3 spans 15 amino acids. Germline trimming cut 4 bases from V and 9 bases from J; bases unmatched to any gene: 9. Germline CDR1 and CDR2: SGHDT and YYEEEE. CDR3 sequence reads: CASSGVDRELSPLHF. The CDR3 DNA reads TGTGCCAGCAGCGGCGTGGACAGGGAGCTTTCACCCCTCCACTTT.

This chain connects TRBV7-9 to TRBJ1-5; 7 bases are shared with TRBD1. The CDR3 totals 17 residues. Germline V gene lookup returns CDR1 SEHNR and CDR2 FQNEAQ (reference sequence). V dropped 7 bases and J dropped 2; count of bases not matched to a gene: 14. The CDR3: CASIRGTVGSGNQPQHF. The CDR3, as DNA: TGTGCCAGCATAAGGGGGACAGTTGGCTCCGGCAATCAGCCCCAGCATTTT.

This chain connects TRBV7-2 to TRBJ2-1; D is unresolved. Germline V gene data show CDR1 as SGHTA and CDR2 as FQGNSA. CDR3 length: 11 amino acids. The ends were cut back, 5 bases at V and 4 bases at J, with 3 bases in the middle. CDR3 residues: CASSPYNEQFF. CDR3 sequence (DNA): TGTGCCAGCAGCCCTTACAATGAGCAGTTCTTC.

The chain has TRBV6-1 and TRBJ2-1, with 8 bases lining up with TRBD1. The germline CDR1 and CDR2 sequences are MNHNS and SASEGT. V lost 11 bases and J lost 3; bases outside the gene matches: 6. This CDR3 has 13 residues. CDR3 in amino acids: CAAATGGYNEQFF. The DNA for the CDR3 is TGTGCCGCCGCTACAGGGGGCTACAATGAGCAGTTCTTC.

This clone has only one observation. The chain combines TRBV7-3 with TRBJ2-1, with 8 bases aligning to TRBD2. V lost 5 bases, J lost 4 bases, and 10 bases stayed unmatched. The CDR3 extends over 16 amino acids. Germline V gene data show CDR1 as SGHTA and CDR2 as FQGTGA. The DNA of the CDR3 is TGTGCCAGCAGCCCACGAGGCGGGGGGCGTTACAATGAGCAGTTCTTC. Encoded protein: CASSPRGGGRYNEQFF.